This TCR beta chain was recorded in a study of cytomegalovirus exposure and HLA in healthy donors. The PCR made use of 60 Vbeta and 13 Jbeta primers. Only in-frame clones appear in the TCRdb table, and some are missing; sequencing was by immunoSEQ multiplex PCR. Altogether 100,000 to 150,000 clones are present, 80% to 85% being singletons, with the ten largest covering more than 0.9%. This clone showed up just once. Its antigen is unidentified. General study points: According to an earlier analysis, most TCR beta V segments yielded productive rearrangements about 87% or about 30% of the time.

V lost 4 bases and J 7 bases, leaving 11 bases between the germline ends. Looked up from germline, CDR1 is SGDLS and CDR2 is YYNGEE. This CDR3 is built from 12 residues. V usage is TRBV9 and J usage is TRBJ1-2, with D possibly TRBD1 on 5 matching bases. Source material: PBMCs. The origin of this receptor is a boy younger than 18 in good health and CMV-seronegative. CDR3 coding DNA: TGTGCCAGCAGCCCTGGGACTTCTGGCTACACCTTC. Its protein product is CASSPGTSGYTF.